What follows are 18 T cell receptor beta chains derived from one specimen sequenced in a study of blood T cell repertoires in COVID-19. The protocol was immunoSEQ multiplex PCR, while the TCRdb copy is restricted to in-frame clones and leaves out a portion. In the table there are around 170,000 clones, about 88% of which are singletons. Sequenced material: peripheral blood. All receptors come from a man younger than 35 who had recovered from COVID-19.

In this sample, this clone turned up once. In DNA, the CDR3 is TGTGCCAGTAGTATTGTTGGCCTAGCGGGGCCAGGGTCCTACAATGAGCAGTTCTTC. Amino acid sequence: CASSIVGLAGPGSYNEQFF. The V and J genes are TRBV19 and TRBJ2-1, with 9 nucleotides matching TRBD2. J gave up 1 base and V 3 bases, and 13 bases lay outside the gene matches. Germline CDR1 is LNHDA and CDR2 is SQIVND (reference sequence). The length of the CDR3 is 19 residues.

The genes are TRBV6-6 and TRBJ1-5; possible D gene TRBD1, 5 bases. CDR1 and CDR2 (germline): MNHNY, SVGAGI (reference sequence). The CDR3 extends over 12 amino acids. Trimming left V 8 bases short and J 7 bases short, with 12 bases between. CDR3 nucleotides: TGTGCCAGCGATAGGGGCCGGCAGCCCCAGCATTTT. Its translation: CASDRGRQPQHF.

On this clone itself: The same CDR3 also results from other DNA sequences found in this sample. The V and J genes are TRBV30 and TRBJ2-5; 10 bases are a match to TRBD2. Germline V gene lookup returns CDR1 GTSNPN and CDR2 SVGIG (reference sequence). The length of the CDR3 is 13 residues. V lost 3 bases to trimming and J lost 4 bases; unmatched junction nucleotides: 2. The CDR3 protein is CAWSLAGAETQYF. The CDR3 nucleotides are TGTGCCTGGAGCCTAGCGGGAGCAGAGACCCAGTACTTC.

The chain employs TRBV6-5 and TRBJ1-5; D is unresolved. In germline, CDR1 is MNHEY, CDR2 SVGAGI. The CDR3 runs 12 residues. V shed 1 base and J shed 9 bases, with 7 bases lying between them. CDR3 bases: TGTGCCAGCAGTTACTTTTCCGGGCCCCAGCATTTT. Protein: CASSYFSGPQHF.

The rearrangement uses TRBV11-2 and TRBJ2-7, with 8 nucleotides matching TRBD2. Looked up from germline, CDR1 is SGHAT and CDR2 is FQNNGV. The CDR3 runs to 16 residues. The trim removed 2 bases at V and 6 bases at J, leaving 12 bases unmatched. As DNA, the CDR3 is TGTGCCAGCAGCTTATCCCCTTGGGCTAGCGGGCTCGAGCAGTACTTC. It translates to CASSLSPWASGLEQYF.

The count of this clone is one. This sequence joins TRBV30 and TRBJ2-2; the D gene is possibly TRBD2 (5 bases). The CDR3 has 15 amino acids. Trimming removed 0 bases from V and 1 base from J, with 9 bases in between. The V gene's germline CDR1 is GTSNPN and CDR2 SVGIG (reference sequence). The CDR3, as DNA: TGTGCCTGGAGTGTAATAGCGAGGAACACCGGGGAGCTGTTTTTT. It codes for CAWSVIARNTGELFF.

The V gene is TRBV5-1, the J gene TRBJ1-6; maybe TRBD1 (6 bases). Germline V gene sequence: CDR1 SGHRS, CDR2 YFSETQ. V was shortened by 6 bases and J by 12 bases, with 19 bases between the two germline ends. CDR3 length: 14 amino acids. The CDR3 protein is CASTSGEGILPLHF. As DNA, the CDR3 is TGCGCCAGCACTTCAGGGGAGGGGATTTTACCCCTCCACTTT.

The chain joins TRBV28 to TRBJ1-5; no clear D. CDR3 length: 15 residues. From germline, CDR1 is MDHEN and CDR2 SYDVKM. The V end lost 8 bases, the J end lost 4 bases, and 18 bases lay between the germline ends. CDR3: CASLPRGWRNQPQHF. In nucleotides, the CDR3 is TGTGCCAGCCTCCCCCGAGGGTGGCGGAATCAGCCCCAGCATTTT.

The chain uses TRBV27 and TRBJ1-2, with 9 bases aligning to TRBD1. Germline CDR1 and CDR2: MNHEY and SMNVEV (reference sequence). The CDR3 contains 15 residues. Trimming removed 5 bases from V and 7 bases from J; junction bases left unmatched: 11. Written as DNA, the CDR3 is TGTGCCAGCAGTCTACTACAGGGGGCGACTCGTGGCTACACCTTC. Translation: CASSLLQGATRGYTF.

The chain links TRBV7-6 to TRBJ2-5; D may be TRBD2 (6 bases). Deletions cut 0 bases from V and 2 bases from J, with 10 bases between. CDR3 size: 15 residues. Germline CDR1 reads SGHVS; CDR2 reads FNYEAQ. CDR3 amino acids: CASSLAGREQETQYF. The CDR3 DNA reads TGTGCCAGCAGCTTAGCGGGTCGGGAGCAAGAGACCCAGTACTTC.

The V and J genes are TRBV28 and TRBJ2-7, with 9 positions matching TRBD1. Germline V CDR1 and CDR2: MDHEN, SYDVKM. This CDR3 has 15 residues. V gave up 6 bases and J gave up 2 bases; unmatched junction bases: 8. The CDR3 sequence is CASRLIRQGAYEQYF. The CDR3 region has the DNA TGTGCCAGCAGACTCATCCGACAGGGGGCCTACGAGCAGTACTTC.

The chain employs TRBV10-2 and TRBJ1-1; D might be TRBD1 (5 bases). Trimming cost V 6 bases and J 2 bases, with 13 bases left between them. This CDR3 is built from 14 residues. Germline V gene data show CDR1 as WSHSY and CDR2 as SAAADI. As DNA, the CDR3 is TGCGCCAGCAGAAACCTAGGGGCTAACACTGAAGCTTTCTTT. This sequence encodes CASRNLGANTEAFF.

DNA of the CDR3: TGTGCCAGCCGTCCGGGGCGGGGGGAGACCCAGTACTTC. Translating gives CASRPGRGETQYF. J is TRBJ2-5 and V is TRBV12-3 or TRBV12-4; 7 positions agree with TRBD2. The CDR3 totals 13 residues. After removal of 8 bases from V and 5 bases from J, the junction contained 8 bases not matched to a gene.

The chain couples TRBV13 to TRBJ1-4; 7 bases are shared with TRBD1. Germline values: CDR1 PRHDT, CDR2 FYEKMQ (reference sequence). J was trimmed by 4 bases and V by 5 bases; bases with no gene match: 10. CDR3 length equals 16 residues. The CDR3 loop reads CASSHRMGQINEKLFF. In DNA form, the CDR3 reads TGTGCCAGCAGCCATAGAATGGGACAGATTAATGAAAAACTGTTTTTT.

The CDR3 sequence: CASSYRGLSNTIYF. Here the CDR3 DNA reads TGTGCCAGCAGCTACAGGGGGCTCTCAAACACCATATATTTT. This chain links TRBV2 with TRBJ1-3; 9 bases are a match to TRBD1. This CDR3 has 14 amino acids. The V gene's germline CDR1 is SNHLY and CDR2 FYNNEI. Trimming removed 6 bases from V and 6 bases from J; junction bases left unmatched: 6.

The V call is TRBV7-9, the J call TRBJ2-1; 14 positions match TRBD2. Germline V gene sequence: CDR1 SEHNR, CDR2 FQNEAQ (reference sequence). CDR3 length: 15 amino acids. Trimming cost V 3 bases and J 8 bases; bases outside gene matches: 3. The CDR3: CASSLGLAGDHEQFF. Written as DNA, the CDR3 is TGTGCCAGCAGCTTGGGACTAGCGGGGGATCATGAGCAGTTCTTC.

V is TRBV18 and J is TRBJ1-3; 8 bases align to TRBD1. V trimming: 3 bases; J trimming: 4 bases; junction bases outside the gene matches: 8. Germline loops: CDR1 KGHSH, CDR2 LQKENI. This CDR3 spans 16 amino acids. CDR3 in DNA: TGTGCCAGCTCACCCCAGGACAGGGAGGTCGGAAACACCATATATTTT. Translating gives CASSPQDREVGNTIYF.

The chain's CDR3 is CASSPRDTQYF. CDR3 coding DNA: TGTGCCAGCTCACCGCGGGATACGCAGTATTTT. The chain has TRBV18 and TRBJ2-3; D unclear. Trimming took off 3 bases at V and 6 bases at J, with 4 bases between the two ends. Per the germline V gene, CDR1 is KGHSH and CDR2 is LQKENI. The CDR3 has 11 amino acids.